The present TCR beta chain was sequenced within a study of Ad26.COV2.S vaccination and SARS-CoV-2 variants. Study observations and caveats: Spike-specific TCR breadth was greater after Ad26.COV2.S than placebo.

The CDR3 contains 15 residues. Trimming cost V 4 bases and J 4 bases, with 15 bases left between them. The germline CDR1 and CDR2 sequences are SGHNT and YYREEE (reference sequence). Notes on this clone: Its antigen is undetermined.

Profiling relied on immunoSEQ multiplex PCR, and the TCRdb table lists in-frame clones only, not all of them. This table has around 300,000 clones, 86% appearing once. Described treatment: approximately 18 received Ad26.COV2.S at low or high dose, single or two shots; 5 received placebo; per-sample allocation not given. Each sample was drawn 63 days after the first injection (of vaccine or placebo). Recruitment in Boston yielded a donor of adult age, 18-55 years. This receptor was identified in a person between 18 and 59 years old who received the Ad26.COV2.S COVID-19 vaccine or a placebo. Sequenced here: peripheral blood, sampled in a trial of Ad26.COV2.S vaccine versus placebo. V and J are TRBV5-4 and TRBJ2-1; D perhaps matches TRBD1 (7 bases). CDR3 protein: CASSAQGGRYNEQFF. DNA of the CDR3: TGTGCCAGCAGCGCCCAGGGGGGCCGTTACAATGAGCAGTTCTTC. Variable domain in full (rest from reference TRBV5-4 and TRBJ2-1): ETGVTQSPTHLIKTRGQQVTLRCSSQSGHNTVSWYQQALGQGPQFIFQYYREEENGRGNFPPRFSGLQFPNYSSELNVNALELDDSALYLCASSAQGGRYNEQFFGPGTRLTVL.